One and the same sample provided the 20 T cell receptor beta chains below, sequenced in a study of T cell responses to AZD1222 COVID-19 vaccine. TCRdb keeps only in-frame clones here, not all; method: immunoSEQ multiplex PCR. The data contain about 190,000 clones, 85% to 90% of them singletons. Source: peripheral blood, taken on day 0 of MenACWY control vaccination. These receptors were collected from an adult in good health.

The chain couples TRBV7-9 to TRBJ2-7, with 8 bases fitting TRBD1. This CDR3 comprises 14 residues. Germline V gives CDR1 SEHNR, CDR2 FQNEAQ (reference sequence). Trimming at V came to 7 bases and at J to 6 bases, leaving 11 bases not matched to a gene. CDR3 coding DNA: TGTGCCAGCACCCCTAACAGGGGGGTGAGCGAGCAGTACTTC. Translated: CASTPNRGVSEQYF.

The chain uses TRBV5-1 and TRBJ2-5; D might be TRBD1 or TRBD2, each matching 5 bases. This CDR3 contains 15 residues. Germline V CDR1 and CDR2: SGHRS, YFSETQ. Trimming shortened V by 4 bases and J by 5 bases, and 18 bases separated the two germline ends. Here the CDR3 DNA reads TGCGCCAGCAGCATGGGGCTTCAAACGGGGGAGACCCAGTACTTC. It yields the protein CASSMGLQTGETQYF.

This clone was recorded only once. The CDR3 spells CASSFGSYSGANVLTF. CDR3 bases: TGTGCCAGCAGCTTCGGCTCCTACTCTGGGGCCAACGTCCTGACTTTC. The rearrangement uses TRBV7-2 and TRBJ2-6; D not resolved. This CDR3 is 16 amino acids long. Germline assignment: CDR1 SGHTA and CDR2 FQGNSA. V gave up 3 bases and J gave up 0 bases, with 9 bases separating them.

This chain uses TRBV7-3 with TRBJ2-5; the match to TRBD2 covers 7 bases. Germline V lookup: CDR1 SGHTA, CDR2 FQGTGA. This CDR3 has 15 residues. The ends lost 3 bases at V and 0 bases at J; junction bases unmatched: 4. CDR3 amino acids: CASSLTGGNQETQYF. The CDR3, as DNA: TGTGCCAGCAGCTTGACGGGAGGCAACCAAGAGACCCAGTACTTC.

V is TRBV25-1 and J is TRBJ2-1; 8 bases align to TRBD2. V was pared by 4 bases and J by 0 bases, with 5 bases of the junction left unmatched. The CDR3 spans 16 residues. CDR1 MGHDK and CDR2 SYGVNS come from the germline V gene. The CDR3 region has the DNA TGTGCCAGCAGTGCGACTAGCGCATACTCCTACAATGAGCAGTTCTTC. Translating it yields CASSATSAYSYNEQFF.

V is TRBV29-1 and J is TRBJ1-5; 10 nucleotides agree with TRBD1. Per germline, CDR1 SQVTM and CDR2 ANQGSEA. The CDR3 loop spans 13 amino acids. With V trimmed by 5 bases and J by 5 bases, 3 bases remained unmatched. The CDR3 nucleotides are TGCAGCGTTCGTGGGACAGGGGATCAGCCCCAGCATTTT. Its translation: CSVRGTGDQPQHF.

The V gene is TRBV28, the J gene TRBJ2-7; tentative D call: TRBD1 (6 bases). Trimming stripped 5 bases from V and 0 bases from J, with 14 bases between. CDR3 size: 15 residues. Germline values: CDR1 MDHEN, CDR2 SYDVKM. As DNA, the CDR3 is TGTGCCAGCAGTCCTCAGGGGTCTAGCTCCTACGAGCAGTACTTC. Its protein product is CASSPQGSSSYEQYF.

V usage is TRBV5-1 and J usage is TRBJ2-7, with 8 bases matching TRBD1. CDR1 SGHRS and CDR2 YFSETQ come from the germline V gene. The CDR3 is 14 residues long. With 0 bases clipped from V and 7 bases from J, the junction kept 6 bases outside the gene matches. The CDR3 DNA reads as TGCGCCAGCAGCTTGGGGCAGGGGGCGGATGAGCAGTACTTC. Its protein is CASSLGQGADEQYF.

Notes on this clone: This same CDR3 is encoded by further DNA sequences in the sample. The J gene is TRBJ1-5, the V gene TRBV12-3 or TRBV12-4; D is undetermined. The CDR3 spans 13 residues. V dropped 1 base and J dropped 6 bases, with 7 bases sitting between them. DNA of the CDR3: TGTGCCAGCAGTTTAGGCTCGGGTCAGCCCCAGCATTTT. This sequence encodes CASSLGSGQPQHF.

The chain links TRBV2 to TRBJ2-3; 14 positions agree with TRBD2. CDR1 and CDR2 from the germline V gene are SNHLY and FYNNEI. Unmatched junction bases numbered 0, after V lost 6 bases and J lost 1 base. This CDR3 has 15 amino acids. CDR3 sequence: CASRGLAGGTDTQYF. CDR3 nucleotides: TGTGCCAGCAGGGGACTAGCGGGGGGCACAGATACGCAGTATTTT.

The CDR3 DNA is TGTGCCAGCAGCTCGAGGGGGACAACACCCGGGGAGCTGTTTTTT. Encoded protein: CASSSRGTTPGELFF. V usage is TRBV6-5 and J usage is TRBJ2-2, with D possibly TRBD1 on 6 matching bases. CDR3 length: 15 residues. Trimming removed 6 bases at V and 6 bases at J, with 17 bases between. Germline V gives CDR1 MNHEY, CDR2 SVGAGI.

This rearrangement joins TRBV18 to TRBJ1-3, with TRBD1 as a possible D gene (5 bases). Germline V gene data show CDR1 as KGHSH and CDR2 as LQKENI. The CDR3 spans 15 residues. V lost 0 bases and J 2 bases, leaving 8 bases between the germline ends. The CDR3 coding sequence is TGTGCCAGCTCACCACCAGGGGCTGCTGGAAACACCATATATTTT. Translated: CASSPPGAAGNTIYF. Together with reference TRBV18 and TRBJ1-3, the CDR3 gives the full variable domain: NAGVMQNPRHLVRRRGQEARLRCSPMKGHSHVYWYRQLPEEGLKFMVYLQKENIIDESGMPKERFSAEFPKEGPSILRIQQVVRGDSAAYFCASSPPGAAGNTIYFGEGSWLTVV.

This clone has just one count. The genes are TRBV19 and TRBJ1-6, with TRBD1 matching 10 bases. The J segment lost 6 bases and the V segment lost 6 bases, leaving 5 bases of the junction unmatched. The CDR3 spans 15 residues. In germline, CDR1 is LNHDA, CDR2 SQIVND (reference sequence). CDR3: CASRLDRGTNSPLHF. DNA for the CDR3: TGTGCCAGTAGATTGGACAGGGGGACTAATTCACCCCTCCACTTT.

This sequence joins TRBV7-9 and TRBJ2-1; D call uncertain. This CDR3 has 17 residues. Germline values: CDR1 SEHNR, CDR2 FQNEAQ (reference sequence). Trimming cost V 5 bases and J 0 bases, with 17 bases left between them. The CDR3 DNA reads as TGTGCCAGCAGCCTAATATTGGACCGAAGCTCCTACAATGAGCAGTTCTTC. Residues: CASSLILDRSSYNEQFF.

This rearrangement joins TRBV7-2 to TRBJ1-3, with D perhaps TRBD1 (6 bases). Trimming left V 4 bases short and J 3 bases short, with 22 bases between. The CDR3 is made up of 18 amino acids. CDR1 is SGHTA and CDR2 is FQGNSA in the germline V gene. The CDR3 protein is CASSWGAGAYGYGNTIYF. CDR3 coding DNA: TGTGCCAGCAGCTGGGGGGCAGGCGCCTATGGATATGGAAACACCATATATTTT.

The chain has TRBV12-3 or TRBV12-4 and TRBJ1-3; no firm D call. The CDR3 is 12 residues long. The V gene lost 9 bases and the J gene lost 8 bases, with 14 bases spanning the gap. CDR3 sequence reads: CASGPRRDTIYF. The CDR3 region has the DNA TGTGCCAGTGGACCCCGACGGGACACCATATATTTT.

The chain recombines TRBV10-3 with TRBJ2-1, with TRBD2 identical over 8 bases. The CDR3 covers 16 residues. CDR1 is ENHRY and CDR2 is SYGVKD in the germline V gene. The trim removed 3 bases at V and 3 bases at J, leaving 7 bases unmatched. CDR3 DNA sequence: TGTGCCATCAGTGAAATTAGCGGGACAAACTACAATGAGCAGTTCTTC. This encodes CAISEISGTNYNEQFF.

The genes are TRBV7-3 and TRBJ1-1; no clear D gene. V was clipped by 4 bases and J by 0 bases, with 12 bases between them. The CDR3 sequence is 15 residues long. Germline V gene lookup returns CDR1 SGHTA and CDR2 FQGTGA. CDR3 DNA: TGTGCCAGCAGCTCGATGCATCTGATGAACACTGAAGCTTTCTTT. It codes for CASSSMHLMNTEAFF.

The CDR3 region is CASSPAGSGQPQHF. The CDR3 DNA reads as TGTGCCAGCAGCCCCGCGGGGTCGGGTCAGCCCCAGCATTTT. This sequence joins TRBV11-2 and TRBJ1-5; no reliable D call. From germline, CDR1 is SGHAT and CDR2 FQNNGV. The length of the CDR3 is 14 residues. Trimming stripped 5 bases from V and 6 bases from J, with 14 bases between. The variable domain in full, with the rest retrieved from reference TRBV11-2 and TRBJ1-5, is EAGVAQSPRYKIIEKRQSVAFWCNPISGHATLYWYQQILGQGPKLLIQFQNNGVVDDSQLPKDRFSAERLKGVDSTLKIQPAKLEDSAVYLCASSPAGSGQPQHFGDGTRLSIL.

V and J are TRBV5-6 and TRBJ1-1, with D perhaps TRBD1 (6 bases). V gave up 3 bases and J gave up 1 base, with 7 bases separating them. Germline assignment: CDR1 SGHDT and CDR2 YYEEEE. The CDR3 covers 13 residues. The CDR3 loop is CASSWGANTEAFF. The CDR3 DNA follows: TGTGCCAGCAGCTGGGGGGCGAACACTGAAGCTTTCTTT.